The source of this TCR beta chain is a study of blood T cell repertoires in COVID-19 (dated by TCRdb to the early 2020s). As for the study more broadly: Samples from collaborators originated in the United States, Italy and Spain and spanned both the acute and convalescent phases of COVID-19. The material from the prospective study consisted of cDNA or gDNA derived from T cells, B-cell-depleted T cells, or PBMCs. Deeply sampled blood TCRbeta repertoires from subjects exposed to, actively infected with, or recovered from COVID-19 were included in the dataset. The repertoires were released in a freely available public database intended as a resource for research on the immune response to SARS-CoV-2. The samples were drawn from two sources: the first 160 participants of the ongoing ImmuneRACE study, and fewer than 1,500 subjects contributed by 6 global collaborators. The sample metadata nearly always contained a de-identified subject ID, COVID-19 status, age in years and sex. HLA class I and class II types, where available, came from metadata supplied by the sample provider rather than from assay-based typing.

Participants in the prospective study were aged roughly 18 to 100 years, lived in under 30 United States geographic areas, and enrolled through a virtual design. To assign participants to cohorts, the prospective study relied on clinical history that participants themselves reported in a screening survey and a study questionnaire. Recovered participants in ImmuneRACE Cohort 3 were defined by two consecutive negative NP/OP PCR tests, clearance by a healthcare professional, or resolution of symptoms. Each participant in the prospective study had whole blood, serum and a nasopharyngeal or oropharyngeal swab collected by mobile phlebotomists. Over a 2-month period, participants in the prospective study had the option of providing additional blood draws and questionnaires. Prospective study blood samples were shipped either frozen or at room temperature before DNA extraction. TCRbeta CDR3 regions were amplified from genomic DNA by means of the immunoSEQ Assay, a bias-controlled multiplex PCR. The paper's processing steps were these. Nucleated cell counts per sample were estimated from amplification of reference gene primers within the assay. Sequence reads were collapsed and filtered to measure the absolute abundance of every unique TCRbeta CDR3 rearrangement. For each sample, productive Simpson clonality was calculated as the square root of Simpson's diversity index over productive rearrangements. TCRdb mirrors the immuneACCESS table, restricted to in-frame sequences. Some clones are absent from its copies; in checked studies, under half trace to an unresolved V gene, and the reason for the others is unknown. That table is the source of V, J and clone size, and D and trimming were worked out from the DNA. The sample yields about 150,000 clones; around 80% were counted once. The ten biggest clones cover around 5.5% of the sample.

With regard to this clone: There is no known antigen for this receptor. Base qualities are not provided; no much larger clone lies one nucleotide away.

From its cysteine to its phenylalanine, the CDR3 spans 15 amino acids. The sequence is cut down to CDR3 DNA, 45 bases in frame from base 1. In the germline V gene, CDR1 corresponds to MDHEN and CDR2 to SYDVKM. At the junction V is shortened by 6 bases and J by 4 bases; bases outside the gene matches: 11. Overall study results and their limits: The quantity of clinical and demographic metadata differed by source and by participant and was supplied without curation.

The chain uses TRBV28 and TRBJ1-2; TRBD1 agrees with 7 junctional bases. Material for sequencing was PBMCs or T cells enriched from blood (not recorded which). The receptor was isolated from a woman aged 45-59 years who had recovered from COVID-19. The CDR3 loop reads CASSLTGPTSYGYTF. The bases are TGTGCCAGCAGCCTGACAGGGCCTACATCCTATGGCTACACCTTC.